The sequence of this T cell receptor beta chain was determined in a study of OX40 agonist ivuxolimab in advanced cancers. Study context: Ivuxolimab, an antibody acting as an agonist of OX40 (CD134), was used to treat patients. Participants, about 83% male, averaged around 60 years of age, ranging from about 23 to 79.

This CDR3 is built from 16 residues. Germline CDR1 is WSHSY and CDR2 is SAAADI. Trimming removed 5 bases from V and 0 bases from J, with 14 bases in between. Here immunoSEQ multiplex PCR was the method, and the copy in TCRdb shows in-frame clones only, minus some. The sample carries approximately 20,000 clones, about 83% recorded once. This sequence joins TRBV10-2 and TRBJ2-1, with D maybe TRBD2 (5 bases). The sample here was CD4+ or CD8+ T cells sorted from blood, taken in a trial of the OX40 agonist ivuxolimab. The sequence was collected from an adult with an advanced solid tumor such as melanoma, head and neck, liver or kidney cancer. CDR3 sequence (DNA): TGCGCCAGCAGTCTTGAGGGTGAGTTCTCCTACAATGAGCAGTTCTTC. Translated: CASSLEGEFSYNEQFF.